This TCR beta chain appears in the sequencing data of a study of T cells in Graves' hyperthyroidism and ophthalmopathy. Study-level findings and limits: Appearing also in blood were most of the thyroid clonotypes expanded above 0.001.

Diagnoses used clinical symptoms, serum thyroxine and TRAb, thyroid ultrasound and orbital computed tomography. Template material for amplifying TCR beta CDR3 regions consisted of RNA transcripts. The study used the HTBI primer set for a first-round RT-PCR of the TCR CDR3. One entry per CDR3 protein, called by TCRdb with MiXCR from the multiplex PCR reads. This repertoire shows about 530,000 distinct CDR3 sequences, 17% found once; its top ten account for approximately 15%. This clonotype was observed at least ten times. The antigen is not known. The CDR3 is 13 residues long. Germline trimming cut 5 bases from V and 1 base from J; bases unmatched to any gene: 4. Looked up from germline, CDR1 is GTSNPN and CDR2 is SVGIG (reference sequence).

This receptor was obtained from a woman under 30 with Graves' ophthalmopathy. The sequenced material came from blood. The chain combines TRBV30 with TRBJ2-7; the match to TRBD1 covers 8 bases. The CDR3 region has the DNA TGTGCCTGGTCGGACAGGGAGTCCTACGAGCAGTACTTC. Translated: CAWSDRESYEQYF.